This entry features one T cell receptor (beta chain) sequence. Looked up from germline, CDR1 is WNHNN and CDR2 is SYGVQD (reference sequence). V was clipped by 5 bases and J by 6 bases; unmatched bases: 7. The CDR3 has 15 amino acids. This entry is derived from a study of identical twins. TCRdb fed the 5' RACE reads into MiXCR, producing one record per CDR3 protein. The data show approximately 350,000 distinct CDR3 sequences, 9% to 15% seen once. These data also featured in a second study, about yellow fever vaccine responses in identical twins.

This TCR was sampled from a woman aged 18-29 years in good health. The sample was CD8+ T cells sorted from blood. V usage is TRBV10-1 and J usage is TRBJ2-1; 10 bases match TRBD2. In DNA, the CDR3 is TGCGCCAGCAGTAAATTTAGCGGGGGGCCCAATGAGCAGTTCTTC. It encodes CASSKFSGGPNEQFF.